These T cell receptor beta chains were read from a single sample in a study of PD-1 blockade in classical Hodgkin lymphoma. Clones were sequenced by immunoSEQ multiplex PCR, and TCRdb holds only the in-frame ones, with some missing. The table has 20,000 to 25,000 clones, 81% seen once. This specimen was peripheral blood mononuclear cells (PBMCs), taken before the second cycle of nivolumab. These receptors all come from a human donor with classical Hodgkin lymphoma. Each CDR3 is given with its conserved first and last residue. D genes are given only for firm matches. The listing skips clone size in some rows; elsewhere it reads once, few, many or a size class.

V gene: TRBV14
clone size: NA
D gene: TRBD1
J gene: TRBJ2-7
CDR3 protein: CASSKPGQGIYEQYF
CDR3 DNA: TGTGCCAGCAGCAAACCGGGACAGGGGATTTACGAGCAGTACTTC

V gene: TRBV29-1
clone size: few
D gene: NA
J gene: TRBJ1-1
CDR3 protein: CSARGRVGAFF
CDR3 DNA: TGCAGCGCCAGAGGACGGGTCGGAGCTTTCTTT

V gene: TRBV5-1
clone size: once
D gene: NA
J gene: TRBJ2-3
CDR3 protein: CASSGARNADTQYF
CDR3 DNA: TGCGCCAGCAGCGGGGCTAGAAATGCAGATACGCAGTATTTT

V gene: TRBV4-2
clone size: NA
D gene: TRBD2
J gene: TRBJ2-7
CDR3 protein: CASSIRLAGGYEQYF
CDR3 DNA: TGTGCCAGCAGCATCCGACTAGCGGGAGGCTACGAGCAGTACTTC

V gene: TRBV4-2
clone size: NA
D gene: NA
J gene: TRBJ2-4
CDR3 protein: CASSQDGQTPGVPLAKNIQYF
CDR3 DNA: TGTGCCAGCAGCCAAGATGGTCAGACTCCGGGGGTTCCTCTAGCCAAAAACATTCAGTACTTC

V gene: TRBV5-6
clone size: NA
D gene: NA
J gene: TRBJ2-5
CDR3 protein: CASSSGKGLETQYF
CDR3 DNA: TGTGCCAGCAGCTCGGGAAAGGGTTTAGAGACCCAGTACTTC

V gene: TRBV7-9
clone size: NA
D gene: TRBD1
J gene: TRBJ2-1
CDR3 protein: CASSSWTGGRGEQFF
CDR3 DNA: TGTGCCAGCAGCTCGTGGACAGGGGGCAGAGGTGAGCAGTTCTTC

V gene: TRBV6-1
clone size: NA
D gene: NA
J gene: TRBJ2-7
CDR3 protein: CASRKDMHPLNEQYF
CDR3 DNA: TGTGCCAGCAGGAAGGACATGCACCCTTTGAACGAGCAGTACTTC

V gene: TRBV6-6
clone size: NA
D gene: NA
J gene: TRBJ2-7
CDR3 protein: CASRPTTGEQYF
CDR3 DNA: TGTGCCAGCAGACCGACAACTGGCGAGCAGTACTTC

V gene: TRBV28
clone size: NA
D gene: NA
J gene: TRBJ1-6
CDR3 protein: CASSIRQDNSPLHF
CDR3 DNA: TGTGCCAGCAGTATCCGACAGGATAATTCACCCCTCCACTTT

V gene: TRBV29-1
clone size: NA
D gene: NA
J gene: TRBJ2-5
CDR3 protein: CSVVVPPETQYF
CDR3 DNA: TGCAGCGTTGTCGTGCCTCCAGAGACCCAGTACTTC

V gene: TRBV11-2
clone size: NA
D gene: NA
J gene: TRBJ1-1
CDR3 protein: CASSPQGRGFEAFF
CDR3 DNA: TGTGCCAGCAGCCCCCAGGGGCGTGGCTTTGAAGCTTTCTTT